This TCR beta chain was sequenced during a study of blood T cell repertoires in COVID-19. Data came from immunoSEQ multiplex PCR; TCRdb stores just in-frame clones and leaves some out. The sample yields 220,000 or so clones, around 91% seen once. Of note for this clone: One end of the junction varies from germline; a read error may be responsible.

The length of the CDR3 is 15 residues. CDR1 and CDR2 from the germline V gene are MNHEY and SVGEGT. The V and J genes are TRBV6-2 or TRBV6-3 and TRBJ2-5; 9 bases fit TRBD2. The receptor comes from a young man who had been exposed to COVID-19. Material: PBMCs or T cells enriched from blood (not recorded which). The CDR3 spells CASSSLTSGQETQYF. The CDR3 nucleotides are TGTGCCAGTAGTTCCTTGACTAGCGGCCAAGAGACCCAGTACTTC.